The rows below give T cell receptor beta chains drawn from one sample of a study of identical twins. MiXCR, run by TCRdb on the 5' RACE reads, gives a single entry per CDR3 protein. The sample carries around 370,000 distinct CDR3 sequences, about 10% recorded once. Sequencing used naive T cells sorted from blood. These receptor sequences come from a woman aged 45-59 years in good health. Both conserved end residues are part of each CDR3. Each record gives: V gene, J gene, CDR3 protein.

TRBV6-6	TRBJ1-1	CASSYSGSGTGGWKAFF
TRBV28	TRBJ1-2	CASSLSGTDYYGYTF
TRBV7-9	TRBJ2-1	CASSLAGAHYNEQFF
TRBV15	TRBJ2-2	CATSRVTTTGELFF
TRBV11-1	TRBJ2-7	CASSLAAGASYEQYF
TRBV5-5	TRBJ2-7	CASNRQGAPYEQYF
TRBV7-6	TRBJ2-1	CASSLGRTSGQGSYNEQFF
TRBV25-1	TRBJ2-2	CASRPGAGYTGELFF
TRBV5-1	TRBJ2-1	CASGGLVGNEQFF
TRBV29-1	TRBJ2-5	CSVEFPGSSGMETQYF
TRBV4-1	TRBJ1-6	CASSQKRGNSPLHF
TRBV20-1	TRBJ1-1	CSASSGFSYTEAFF
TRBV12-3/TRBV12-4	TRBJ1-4	CASTNWGTANEKLFF
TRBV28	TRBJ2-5	CASSSERVQETQYF
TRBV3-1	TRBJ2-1	CASSQAEYYNEQFF
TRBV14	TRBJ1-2	CASSQVGGSGSYGYTF
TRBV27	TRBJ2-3	CASSSQAHTDTQYF
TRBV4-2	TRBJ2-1	CASSQIESTTGGPYEQFF
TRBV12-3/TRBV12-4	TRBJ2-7	CASTTQAAAGYEQYF
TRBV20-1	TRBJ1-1	CSARDPRTANTEAFF
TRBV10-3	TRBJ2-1	CAIRGQSSYNEQFF
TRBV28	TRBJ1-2	CASSFRWASYYGYTF
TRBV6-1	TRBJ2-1	CASSIFNEQFF
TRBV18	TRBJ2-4	CASSPIGSLAKNIQYF
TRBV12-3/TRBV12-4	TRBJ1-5	CASSLASQGGNQPQHF
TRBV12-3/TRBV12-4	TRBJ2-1	CASRMRDTGGHEQFF